Below are 6 T cell receptor beta chains sequenced from a single sample in a study of blood T cell repertoires in COVID-19. TCRdb's table, derived via immunoSEQ multiplex PCR, lists solely in-frame clones and lacks some. This table holds approximately 45,000 clones, approximately 85% found once. Material for sequencing was peripheral blood. These TCRs come from a human donor in a cohort sampled during active COVID-19.

The chain employs TRBV21-1 and TRBJ1-6. TRBV21-1 is recorded as a pseudogene. This CDR3 spans 15 amino acids. This CDR3 is CASSKRGTGNSPLHF. As DNA, the CDR3 is TGTGCCAGCAGCAAACGGGGAACGGGGAATTCACCCCTCCACTTT.

J is TRBJ2-3 and V is TRBV18; D possibly corresponds to TRBD1 (6 bases). The CDR3 has 16 residues. Germline V gene data show CDR1 as KGHSH and CDR2 as LQKENI. The germline V and J ends were trimmed by 4 bases and 2 bases, with 16 bases remaining between them. As DNA, the CDR3 is TGTGCCAGCTCACAGCTGGACAGCAGTTTCACAGATACGCAGTATTTT. Protein: CASSQLDSSFTDTQYF.

This clone was detected once. The chain couples TRBV6-6 to TRBJ2-4; TRBD1 matches at 9 bases. The CDR3 spans 15 residues. Germline assignment: CDR1 MNHNY and CDR2 SVGAGI (reference sequence). The junction had 6 bases not matched to a gene; V was cut back by 7 bases and J by 2 bases. CDR3 loop: CASIRTGDSKNIQYF. Written as DNA, the CDR3 is TGTGCCAGCATTCGGACAGGGGATTCCAAAAACATTCAGTACTTC.

This clone was picked up one time. The chain uses TRBV30 and TRBJ1-2; 8 nucleotides match TRBD1. V was pared by 2 bases and J by 7 bases, with 15 bases of the junction left unmatched. Germline assignment: CDR1 GTSNPN and CDR2 SVGIG (reference sequence). The CDR3 runs to 16 residues. The DNA of the CDR3 is TGTGCCTGGAGTCCCCCGGGGATCCAGGGGGCGGGTGGCTACACCTTC. Protein product: CAWSPPGIQGAGGYTF.

This chain links TRBV29-1 with TRBJ2-1; TRBD2 matches 7 bases. The CDR3 extends over 12 amino acids. Trimming took 8 bases from V and 12 from J; bases not matched to a gene: 13. Germline loops: CDR1 SQVTM, CDR2 ANQGSEA. CDR3: CSSKREGTLQFF. In DNA form, the CDR3 reads TGCAGCAGCAAAAGGGAGGGGACCCTGCAGTTCTTC.

This rearrangement joins TRBV27 to TRBJ2-3, with 7 bases aligning to TRBD1. J was trimmed by 4 bases and V by 6 bases; bases with no gene match: 10. Germline V gene sequence: CDR1 MNHEY, CDR2 SMNVEV (reference sequence). This CDR3 has 15 amino acids. The CDR3 nucleotides read TGTGCCAGCAGCCTTAGGCGGCAGGGGGCAGATACGCAGTATTTT. This translates into CASSLRRQGADTQYF.